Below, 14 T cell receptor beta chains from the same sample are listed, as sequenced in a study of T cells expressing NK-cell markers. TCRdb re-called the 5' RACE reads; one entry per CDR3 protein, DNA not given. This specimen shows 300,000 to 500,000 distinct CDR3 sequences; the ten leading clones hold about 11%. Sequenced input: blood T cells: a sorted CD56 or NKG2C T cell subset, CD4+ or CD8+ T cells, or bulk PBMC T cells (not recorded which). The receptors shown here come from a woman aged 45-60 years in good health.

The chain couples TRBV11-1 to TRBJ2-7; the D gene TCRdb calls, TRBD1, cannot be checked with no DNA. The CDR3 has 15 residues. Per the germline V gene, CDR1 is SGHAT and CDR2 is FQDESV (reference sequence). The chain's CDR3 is CASSSSGTGFYEQYF.

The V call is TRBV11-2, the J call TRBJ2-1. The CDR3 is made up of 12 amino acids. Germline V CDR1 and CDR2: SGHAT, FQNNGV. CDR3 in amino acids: CASSLESGNQFF.

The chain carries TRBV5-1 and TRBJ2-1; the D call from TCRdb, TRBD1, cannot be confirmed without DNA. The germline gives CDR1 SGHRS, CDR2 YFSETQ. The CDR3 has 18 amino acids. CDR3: CASSSPIHRGQDYNEQFF.

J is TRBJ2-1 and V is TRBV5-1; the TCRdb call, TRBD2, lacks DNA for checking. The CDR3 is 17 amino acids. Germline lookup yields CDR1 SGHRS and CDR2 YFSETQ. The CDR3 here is CASSYGLAGDFYNEQFF.

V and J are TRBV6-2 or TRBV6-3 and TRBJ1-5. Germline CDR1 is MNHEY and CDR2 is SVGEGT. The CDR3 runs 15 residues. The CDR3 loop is CASSYPRDSNQPQHF.

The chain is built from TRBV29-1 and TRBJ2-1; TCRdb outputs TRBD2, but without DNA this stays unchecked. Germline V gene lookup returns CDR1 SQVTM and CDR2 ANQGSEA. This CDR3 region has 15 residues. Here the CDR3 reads CSGRPTSGLGYEQFF.

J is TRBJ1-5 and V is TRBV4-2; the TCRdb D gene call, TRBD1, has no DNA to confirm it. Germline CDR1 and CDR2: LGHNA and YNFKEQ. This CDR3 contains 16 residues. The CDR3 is CASSQRGGISNQPQHF.

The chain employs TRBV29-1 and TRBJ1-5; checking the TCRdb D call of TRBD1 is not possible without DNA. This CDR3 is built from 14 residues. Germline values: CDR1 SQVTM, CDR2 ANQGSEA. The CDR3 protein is CSVTGTGLGQPQHF.

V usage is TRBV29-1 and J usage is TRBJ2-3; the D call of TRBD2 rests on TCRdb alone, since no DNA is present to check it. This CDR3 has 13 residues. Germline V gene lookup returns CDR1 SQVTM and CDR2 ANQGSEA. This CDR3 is CSVPGTYTDTQYF.

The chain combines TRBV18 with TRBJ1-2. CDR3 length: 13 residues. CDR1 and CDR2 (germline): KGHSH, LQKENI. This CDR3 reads CASSPIDGYGYTF.

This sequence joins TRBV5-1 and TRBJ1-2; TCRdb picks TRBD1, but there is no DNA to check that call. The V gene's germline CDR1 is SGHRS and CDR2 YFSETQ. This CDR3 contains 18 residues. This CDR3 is CASSLTPRGAGVHYGYTF.

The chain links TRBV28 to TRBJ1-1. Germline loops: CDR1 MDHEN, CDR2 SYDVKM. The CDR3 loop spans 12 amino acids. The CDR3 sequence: CASSQEDTEAFF.

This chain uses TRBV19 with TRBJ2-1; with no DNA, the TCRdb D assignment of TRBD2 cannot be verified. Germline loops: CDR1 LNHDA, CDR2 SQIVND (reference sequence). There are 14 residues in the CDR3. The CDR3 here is CASSLLPEVREQFF. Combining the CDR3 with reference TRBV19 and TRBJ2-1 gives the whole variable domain DGGITQSPKYLFRKEGQNVTLSCEQNLNHDAMYWYRQDPGQGLRLIYYSQIVNDFQKGDIAEGYSVSREKKESFPLTVTSAQKNPTAFYLCASSLLPEVREQFFGPGTRLTVL.

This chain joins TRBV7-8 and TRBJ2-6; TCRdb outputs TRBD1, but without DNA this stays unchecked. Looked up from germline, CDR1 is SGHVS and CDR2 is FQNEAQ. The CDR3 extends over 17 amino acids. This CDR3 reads CASSFSSGISGANVLTF. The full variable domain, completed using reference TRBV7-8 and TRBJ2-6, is GAGVSQSPRYKVAKRGQDVALRCDPISGHVSLFWYQQALGQGPEFLTYFQNEAQLDKSGLPSDRFFAERPEGSVSTLKIQRTQQEDSAVYLCASSFSSGISGANVLTFGAGSRLTVL.